The source of this TCR beta chain is a study of blood T cell repertoires in COVID-19. Study information: COVID-19 samples collected from the United States, Italy and Spain covered acute and convalescent phases. T cells, B-cell-depleted T cells, or PBMCs provided the cDNA or gDNA that served as material.

The CDR3 runs to 14 residues. Trimming cost V 1 base and J 5 bases, with 10 bases left between them. The germline CDR1 and CDR2 sequences are SGHTS and YDEGEE. In the original workflow: Nucleated cell counts were estimated from reference gene primer amplification. Libraries were prepared by immunoSEQ multiplex PCR; TCRdb keeps only in-frame clonotypes and omits some of them. For V, J and clone size, that table is used; D and trimming come from the DNA. The sample consists of around 64,000 clones, 75% to 90% of them appearing once. The chain joins TRBV5-8 to TRBJ2-1, with D perhaps TRBD1 (5 bases). The sequenced sample consisted of peripheral blood. The TCR was taken from a human donor in a cohort sampled during active COVID-19. CDR3 sequence: CASSLWQGNNEQFF. The DNA of the CDR3 is TGTGCCAGCAGCTTGTGGCAGGGTAACAATGAGCAGTTCTTC. Full variable domain (missing parts from reference TRBV5-8 and TRBJ2-1): EAGVTQSPTHLIKTRGQQATLRCSPISGHTSVYWYQQALGLGLQFLLWYDEGEERNRGNFPPRFSGRQFPNYSSELNVNALELEDSALYLCASSLWQGNNEQFFGPGTRLTVL.